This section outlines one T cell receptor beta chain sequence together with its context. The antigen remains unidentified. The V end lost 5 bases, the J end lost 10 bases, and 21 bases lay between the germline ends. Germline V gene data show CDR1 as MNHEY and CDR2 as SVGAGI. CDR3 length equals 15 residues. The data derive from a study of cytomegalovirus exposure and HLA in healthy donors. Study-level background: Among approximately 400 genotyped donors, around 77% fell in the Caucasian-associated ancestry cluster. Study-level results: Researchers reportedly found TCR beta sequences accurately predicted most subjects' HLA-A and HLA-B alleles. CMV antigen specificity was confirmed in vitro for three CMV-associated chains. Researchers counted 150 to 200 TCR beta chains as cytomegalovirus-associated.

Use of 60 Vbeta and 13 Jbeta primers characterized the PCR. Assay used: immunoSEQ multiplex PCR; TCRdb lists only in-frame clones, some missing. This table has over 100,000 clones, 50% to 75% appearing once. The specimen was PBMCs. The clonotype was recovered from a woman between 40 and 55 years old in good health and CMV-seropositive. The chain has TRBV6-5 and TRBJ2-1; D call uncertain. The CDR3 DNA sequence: TGTGCCAGCAGTAAAGATTTTTTGGCGGTCCGGGAGCAGTTCTTC. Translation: CASSKDFLAVREQFF.